In this sample, the clone carrying this T cell receptor beta chain turned up a few times. What it binds is unknown. This sample is part of a study of beta chain features in type 1 diabetes. About the study: Age, gender, cell numbers and subset yield matched between patients and controls. Overall study results and limits: Patients with type 1 diabetes carried fewer insertions and had more deletions at their VDJ junctions. Shortening that was moderate but significant affected the TCRB CDR3s of Type 1 diabetes patients in all four CD4+ subsets. With patients and controls alike, PCR might favor shorter templates to an equal degree.

Every bit of the isolated RNA underwent reverse transcription, so sequencing read expressed TCRB transcripts. The method was immunoSEQ multiplex PCR; TCRdb's version includes in-frame clones alone and lacks a portion of them. The sample yields hundreds of thousands of clones, around an eighth seen once. The V and J ends lost 10 bases and 5 bases, in that order; junction bases with no gene match: 11. The CDR3 loop spans 14 amino acids. Germline V gives CDR1 ENHRY, CDR2 SYGVKD. Averaging about 0.12 L, one heparinised blood draw came from each individual donor. This TCR derives from a man younger than 35 with type 1 diabetes. The chain recombines TRBV10-3 with TRBJ2-1; 7 bases match TRBD1. The specimen sequenced was naive CD4+ T cells from blood. The CDR3 DNA is TGTGCCACAAGTCCGGGACAGCCGGACAATGAGCAGTTCTTC. It yields the protein CATSPGQPDNEQFF.